This TCR beta chain was obtained from a study of shared clonotypes between healthy human individuals. This CDR3 is built from 15 residues. V lost 4 bases and J lost 3, with 15 bases in between. Per the germline V gene, CDR1 is MDHEN and CDR2 is SYDVKM. Assay used: immunoSEQ multiplex PCR; TCRdb lists only in-frame clones, some missing. The data show about half a million clones, over 60% seen once. This clone was counted only a few times. In the same sample, other DNA sequences code for this CDR3. About 90 million PBMCs were counted before genomic DNA extraction. V usage is TRBV28 and J usage is TRBJ1-1; TRBD1 might be the D (6 bases). Sequencing was done on a sample of PBMCs. The sequence came from a woman aged 40 to 50 in good health. Some clones in this sample may be carry-over from other donors' samples. Here the CDR3 DNA reads TGTGCCAGCAGTTCCCCCCACAGGGAAGACACTGAAGCTTTCTTT. Its translation: CASSSPHREDTEAFF.